This T cell receptor beta chain was observed in a study of Graves' ophthalmopathy and Graves' hyperthyroidism. This clonotype was recorded at least ten times. For repertoire sequencing, the TCR beta CDR3 regions were amplified from RNA transcripts. HTBI primers were used in a first-round RT-PCR, which preceded a second-round multiplex PCR. MiXCR, applied by TCRdb to the multiplex PCR reads, yields one record per CDR3 protein. This repertoire shows 400,000 to 500,000 distinct CDR3 sequences, 21% found once; its top ten account for roughly 3%. The germline CDR1 and CDR2 sequences are MRHNA and SNTAGT. This CDR3 spans 19 amino acids. Losses at the gene ends were 5 bases for V and 0 bases for J; bases not matched to a gene: 8.

The chain combines TRBV6-4 with TRBJ2-6; 12 positions match TRBD2. The origin of this receptor is a woman aged 18 to 35 with stable Graves' hyperthyroidism. Sequenced: peripheral blood. The CDR3 reads CASSPGLAGIRSGANVLTF. CDR3 nucleotide sequence: TGTGCCAGCAGTCCCGGACTAGCGGGAATTCGCTCTGGGGCCAACGTCCTGACTTTC.